What follows are 26 T cell receptor beta chains derived from one specimen sequenced in a study of shared clonotypes between healthy human individuals. CD45RO-negative cells were positively selected for CCR7, leaving out terminally differentiated effector memory CD45RA+ cells. Only in-frame clones appear in the TCRdb table, and some are missing; sequencing was by immunoSEQ multiplex PCR. Of roughly 2.1 million clones listed, around 93% were seen once; the top ten hold 1.7%. Sequencing was carried out using naive CD8+ T cells from PBMCs. The receptor source for this set is a man between 18 and 35 years old in good health. Some clones in this sample may be carry-over from other donors' samples.

The genes are TRBV5-1 and TRBJ2-3; 12 bases line up with TRBD2. The germline V gene has CDR1 SGHRS and CDR2 YFSETQ. The CDR3 runs to 17 residues. Trimming cost V 4 bases and J 5 bases; bases outside gene matches: 11. The CDR3 DNA sequence: TGCGCCAGCAGCACCGGTAGCCGACTAGCGGGAGTAGATACGCAGTATTTT. Translated: CASSTGSRLAGVDTQYF.

V is TRBV5-3 and J is TRBJ2-1, with a possible D match to TRBD2 (6 bases). TRBV5-3 is marked as an open reading frame, function uncertain. This CDR3 spans 15 amino acids. The V and J ends lost 2 bases and 0 bases respectively, with 9 bases between them. The chain's CDR3 is CARSFFGSSYNEQFF. The CDR3 nucleotides read TGTGCCAGAAGCTTCTTCGGGAGCTCCTACAATGAGCAGTTCTTC.

The chain links TRBV7-8 to TRBJ2-2; TRBD1 matches at 9 bases. Germline V CDR1 and CDR2: SGHVS, FQNEAQ. The CDR3 is 15 residues long. After removal of 5 bases from V and 4 bases from J, the junction contained 5 bases not matched to a gene. The CDR3, as DNA: TGTGCCAGCAGCGCAAACAGGGGGCCCACCGGGGAGCTGTTTTTT. Translating it yields CASSANRGPTGELFF.

The chain joins TRBV27 to TRBJ2-7, with D unclear. Germline V gene data show CDR1 as MNHEY and CDR2 as SMNVEV (reference sequence). V lost 2 bases and J lost 7, with 12 bases in between. The CDR3 is 13 residues long. The CDR3 coding sequence is TGTGCCAGCAGTTTAGATCGGATGGGGGAGCAGTACTTC. This codes for CASSLDRMGEQYF.

The chain combines TRBV5-1 with TRBJ2-7, with a possible D match to TRBD1 (6 bases). Germline V gene sequence: CDR1 SGHRS, CDR2 YFSETQ. Trimming left V 1 base short and J 5 bases short, with 10 bases between. The length of the CDR3 is 13 residues. CDR3 DNA sequence: TGCGCCAGCAGCTTGAAGGGGGTCCACGAGCAGTACTTC. Residues: CASSLKGVHEQYF.

This clone has only one observation. The chain carries TRBV5-1 and TRBJ2-4; D gene uncertain. Germline V CDR1 and CDR2: SGHRS, YFSETQ. CDR3 length: 14 residues. V was cut by 5 bases and J by 8 bases, with 17 bases left in between. The CDR3 nucleotides are TGCGCCAGCAGGGCCGCCCAGATAAGAGACATTCAGTACTTC. This translates into CASRAAQIRDIQYF.

A single count supports this clone. V and J are TRBV19 and TRBJ2-2; D possibly corresponds to TRBD1 (5 bases). The CDR3 sequence is 15 residues long. Germline CDR1 and CDR2: LNHDA and SQIVND (reference sequence). The V gene lost 3 bases and the J gene lost 3 bases, with 11 bases spanning the gap. The CDR3 protein is CASSMLQADTGELFF. The CDR3 DNA sequence: TGTGCCAGTAGTATGTTACAGGCGGACACCGGGGAGCTGTTTTTT.

V usage is TRBV14 and J usage is TRBJ2-7; TRBD2 matches at 7 bases. Trimming cost V 0 bases and J 4 bases; bases outside gene matches: 6. This CDR3 contains 15 residues. Germline assignment: CDR1 SGHDN and CDR2 FVKESK. The CDR3 is CASSQDLVGGYEQYF. As DNA, the CDR3 is TGTGCCAGCAGCCAAGATCTAGTGGGGGGGTACGAGCAGTACTTC.

This clone appeared a single time. The J gene is TRBJ2-7, the V gene TRBV13, with TRBD2 matching over 11 bases. Looked up from germline, CDR1 is PRHDT and CDR2 is FYEKMQ (reference sequence). The V and J ends lost 5 bases and 3 bases, in that order; junction bases with no gene match: 6. The CDR3 has 15 residues. The CDR3 DNA reads as TGTGCCAGCAGCCTCGGGACTAGCGGATTCTACGAGCAGTACTTC. Translating it yields CASSLGTSGFYEQYF.

V gene TRBV7-8 combines with J gene TRBJ2-5, with 10 bases lining up with TRBD2. Germline V gene lookup returns CDR1 SGHVS and CDR2 FQNEAQ. The V gene end was trimmed by 5 bases and the J gene end by 5 bases; junction bases not matched to a gene: 17. This CDR3 has 18 residues. DNA of the CDR3: TGTGCCAGCAGCGGTAGGGGGGCTAGCGGGAGCTCTCCGGAGACCCAGTACTTC. It specifies CASSGRGASGSSPETQYF.

The chain has TRBV11-2 and TRBJ2-1; TRBD1 aligns across 10 bases. Trimming cost V 3 bases and J 8 bases; bases outside gene matches: 7. This CDR3 is built from 15 residues. Germline values: CDR1 SGHAT, CDR2 FQNNGV. The DNA of the CDR3 is TGTGCCAGCAGCTTCGAGGGACAGGGGTTCTATGAGCAGTTCTTC. This gives the protein CASSFEGQGFYEQFF.

This clone was picked up one time. The chain joins TRBV7-2 to TRBJ2-1; 12 bases are a match to TRBD2. This CDR3 comprises 18 residues. Germline CDR1 SGHTA, CDR2 FQGNSA. V lost 4 bases to trimming and J lost 0 bases; unmatched junction nucleotides: 7. CDR3 protein: CASSWGGLAGPSYNEQFF. In DNA form, the CDR3 reads TGTGCCAGCAGCTGGGGGGGACTAGCGGGCCCCTCCTACAATGAGCAGTTCTTC.

The V gene is TRBV28, the J gene TRBJ1-5; D unresolved. The CDR3 has 14 residues. Trimming left V 1 base short and J 5 bases short, with 9 bases between. Germline CDR1 reads MDHEN; CDR2 reads SYDVKM. DNA for the CDR3: TGTGCCAGCAGTTTATATTTGGCGGATCAGCCCCAGCATTTT. Residues: CASSLYLADQPQHF.

J is TRBJ2-7 and V is TRBV28; TRBD1 or TRBD2 may be the D gene (5 bases each). The CDR3 has 13 residues. Between the trimmed V and J ends, which lost 7 bases and 2 bases, there was a span of 12 bases. CDR1 and CDR2 (germline): MDHEN, SYDVKM. CDR3 nucleotide sequence: TGTGCCAGCAACATGAGGGGAACCTACGAGCAGTACTTC. Its protein is CASNMRGTYEQYF. Looking up the rest from reference TRBV28 and TRBJ2-7 gives the full variable domain: DVKVTQSSRYLVKRTGEKVFLECVQDMDHENMFWYRQDPGLGLRLIYFSYDVKMKEKGDIPEGYSVSREKKERFSLILESASTNQTSMYLCASNMRGTYEQYFGPGTRLTVT.

The V gene is TRBV6-6, the J gene TRBJ2-7; D remains ambiguous. V gave up 2 bases and J gave up 2 bases, with 10 bases separating them. There are 14 residues in the CDR3. Germline-derived CDR1 and CDR2 are MNHNY and SVGAGI (reference sequence). In DNA, the CDR3 is TGTGCCAGCAGTTACGAAGCACTACCCTACGAGCAGTACTTC. It specifies CASSYEALPYEQYF.

V is TRBV11-2 and J is TRBJ1-1; a weak D match, TRBD1 (5 bases). V lost 1 base, J lost 5 bases, and 14 bases lay in between. This CDR3 has 15 residues. Germline CDR1 reads SGHAT; CDR2 reads FQNNGV. CDR3 residues: CASSLVLGPVTEAFF. The DNA for the CDR3 is TGTGCCAGCAGCTTAGTTTTGGGGCCTGTAACTGAAGCTTTCTTT.

The rearrangement joins TRBV28 to TRBJ2-4; D call uncertain. The V gene lost 5 bases and the J gene lost 9 bases, with 14 bases spanning the gap. The CDR3 length is 13 residues. Per germline, CDR1 MDHEN and CDR2 SYDVKM. The CDR3 bases are TGTGCCAGCAGTCCACACCGAGCTCGCATTCAGTACTTC. It codes for CASSPHRARIQYF.

The chain combines TRBV15 with TRBJ2-4; the match to TRBD1 covers 10 bases. Germline CDR1 reads LNHNV; CDR2 reads YYDKDF (reference sequence). The CDR3 length is 16 residues. Trimming removed 4 bases from V and 6 bases from J; junction bases left unmatched: 9. The CDR3 loop reads CATSINRDRGSNIQYF. The CDR3 region has the DNA TGTGCCACCAGCATTAACCGGGACAGGGGATCAAACATTCAGTACTTC. Together with reference TRBV15 and TRBJ2-4, the CDR3 gives the full variable domain: DAMVIQNPRYQVTQFGKPVTLSCSQTLNHNVMYWYQQKSSQAPKLLFHYYDKDFNNEADTPDNFQSRRPNTSFCFLDIRSPGLGDTAMYLCATSINRDRGSNIQYFGAGTRLSVL.

V gene TRBV11-2 combines with J gene TRBJ2-7; D call uncertain. This CDR3 region has 12 residues. The germline V and J ends were trimmed by 3 bases and 6 bases, with 9 bases remaining between them. The germline gives CDR1 SGHAT, CDR2 FQNNGV. The CDR3 nucleotides read TGTGCCAGCAGCTTGGTGGTTCTCGAGCAGTACTTC. Its translation: CASSLVVLEQYF.

On this clone itself: This CDR3 is also generated by other DNA sequences in the sample. The chain carries TRBV28 and TRBJ1-2; tentative D call: TRBD1 (5 bases). The CDR3 has 13 amino acids. V shed 6 bases and J shed 3 bases, with 11 bases lying between them. Germline V lookup: CDR1 MDHEN, CDR2 SYDVKM. CDR3 in amino acids: CASSPLGDYGYTF. Here the CDR3 DNA reads TGTGCCAGCAGCCCCTTGGGGGACTATGGCTACACCTTC.

The chain combines TRBV15 with TRBJ1-5; D is unclear. Germline V CDR1 and CDR2: LNHNV, YYDKDF (reference sequence). With 3 bases removed from V and 2 bases from J, the gap between germline ends came to 17 bases. The CDR3 covers 17 residues. The CDR3 bases are TGTGCCACCAGCAGGCCCTCGGAGGGATGGGGCAATCAGCCCCAGCATTTT. This sequence encodes CATSRPSEGWGNQPQHF.

V usage is TRBV28 and J usage is TRBJ1-1; D unresolved. CDR3 length equals 16 residues. Germline CDR1 MDHEN, CDR2 SYDVKM. V was pared by 6 bases and J by 7 bases, with 24 bases between. Here the CDR3 reads CASSSQRRHPSIEAFF. The CDR3 DNA sequence: TGTGCCAGCAGCTCTCAGCGGCGCCACCCGAGCATTGAAGCTTTCTTT.

The V and J genes are TRBV9 and TRBJ1-1; D is unclear. Germline V gene lookup returns CDR1 SGDLS and CDR2 YYNGEE. This CDR3 has 13 residues. Trimming stripped 0 bases from V and 7 bases from J, with 10 bases between. CDR3: CASSVGLGIEAFF. CDR3 nucleotides: TGTGCCAGCAGCGTAGGTCTGGGGATTGAAGCTTTCTTT. Filled out from reference TRBV9 and TRBJ1-1, the complete variable domain reads DSGVTQTPKHLITATGQRVTLRCSPRSGDLSVYWYQQSLDQGLQFLIQYYNGEERAKGNILERFSAQQFPDLHSELNLSSLELGDSALYFCASSVGLGIEAFFGQGTRLTVV.

The rearrangement uses TRBV5-1 and TRBJ2-2, with 8 bases fitting TRBD2. Looked up from germline, CDR1 is SGHRS and CDR2 is YFSETQ. This CDR3 has 16 amino acids. V gave up 3 bases and J gave up 1 base; unmatched junction bases: 5. DNA of the CDR3: TGCGCCAGCAGCTCCTTAACTAGCGGGAACACCGGGGAGCTGTTTTTT. Protein: CASSSLTSGNTGELFF.

The V and J genes are TRBV11-2 and TRBJ2-7, with D tentatively TRBD1 or TRBD2 (7 bases each). V was pared by 5 bases and J by 5 bases, with 13 bases between. CDR3 length: 13 residues. CDR1 and CDR2 from the germline V gene are SGHAT and FQNNGV. The CDR3 loop reads CASSPGGVHEQYF. The CDR3 nucleotides read TGTGCCAGCAGCCCAGGGGGGGTCCACGAGCAGTACTTC.

The chain couples TRBV2 to TRBJ2-7; 9 nucleotides match TRBD2. Trimming took 2 bases from V and 2 from J; bases not matched to a gene: 4. The V gene's germline CDR1 is SNHLY and CDR2 FYNNEI. This CDR3 region has 15 residues. Written as DNA, the CDR3 is TGTGCCAGCAGTGAATGGCGGGAGGGCCCCTACGAGCAGTACTTC. It specifies CASSEWREGPYEQYF.